Included here is one T cell receptor (beta chain) sequence, with context. Its antigen remains undetermined. Base qualities are not at hand, and no much larger clone is one base apart. TCRbeta CDR3 regions were amplified from genomic DNA using the immunoSEQ Assay, a bias-controlled multiplex PCR. The source study handled its data this way. The number of nucleated cells in each sample was estimated from the amplification of reference gene primers within the assay. To quantify the absolute abundance of each unique TCRbeta CDR3 rearrangement, sequence reads were collapsed and filtered. Productive Simpson clonality was computed per sample as the square root of Simpson's diversity index over productive rearrangements. TCRdb's version of the immuneACCESS table is confined to in-frame rearrangements and falls short of the full clone set. An unresolved V gene accounts for under half of the shortfall where checked; the remainder is of unknown origin. That table is the source of V, J and clone size, and D and trimming were worked out from the DNA. In this sample the table shows 150,000 to 200,000 clones, more than 60% of which occur a single time. Together, the top ten hold about 3% of the sample.

The collaborating institutions used their own protocols to collect whole blood in K2EDTA tubes. Collaborator samples were shipped for TCRbeta analysis as frozen whole blood, isolated PBMCs, or DNA extracted from either sample type. The sample belongs to a study of blood T cell repertoires in COVID-19 (dated by TCRdb to between 2020 and 2021). Broadly, across the study: Samples from collaborators originated in the United States, Italy and Spain and spanned both the acute and convalescent phases of COVID-19. Where HLA class I and class II types were available, the types were taken from metadata supplied by the sample provider, not from assay-based typing. The repertoires were released in a freely available public database intended as a resource for research on the immune response to SARS-CoV-2. The sample metadata nearly always contained a de-identified subject ID, COVID-19 status, age in years and sex. The material from the prospective study consisted of cDNA or gDNA derived from T cells, B-cell-depleted T cells, or PBMCs. Subjects who had been exposed to COVID-19, were actively infected with it, or had recovered from it provided the deeply sampled blood TCRbeta repertoires that made up the dataset. Samples came from the ongoing ImmuneRACE study (first 160 participants) plus 1,254 subjects from 6 global collaborators.

The research as a whole found: The quantity of clinical and demographic metadata differed by source and by participant and was supplied without curation.

CDR1 and CDR2 were assigned from the germline V gene as SGHDT and YYEEEE. The CDR3 runs 14 residues from the cysteine to the phenylalanine. Here the CDR3 DNA is all that survives: 42 bases in frame from base 1. The trim is 4 bases for V and 7 bases for J, with a gap of 15 bases between the germline ends. The sample taken for sequencing was peripheral blood. The rearranged segments are TRBV5-6 and TRBJ1-3; there is no confident call for the D gene. This TCR derives from a man aged 65 to 85 with acute or convalescent COVID-19. The CDR3 protein sequence reads: CASSLQILVNTIYF. The DNA sequence follows: TGTGCCAGCAGCCTGCAGATTCTCGTCAACACCATATATTTT.